The next 32 T cell receptor beta chains were all read from a single sample in a study of OX40 agonist ivuxolimab in advanced cancers. The data were produced by immunoSEQ multiplex PCR, yet TCRdb's version contains in-frame clones alone and is incomplete. The sample includes about 96,000 clones, about 84% of them seen just once. The source was CD4+ or CD8+ T cells sorted from blood, collected in a trial of the OX40 agonist ivuxolimab. The receptors come from an adult with an advanced solid tumor such as melanoma, head and neck, liver or kidney cancer.

This clone appeared many times. V is TRBV11-3 and J is TRBJ2-1; 8 nucleotides match TRBD2. Trimming removed 8 bases from V and 8 bases from J; junction bases left unmatched: 8. Germline V gene sequence: CDR1 SGHNT, CDR2 YENEEA. The CDR3 sequence is 13 residues long. The CDR3 region has the DNA TGTGCCAGCGGCATTAGCGGGGCATATGAGCAGTTCTTC. It is translated as CASGISGAYEQFF.

This chain links TRBV2 with TRBJ2-3; D unresolved. Trimming shortened V by 8 bases and J by 0 bases, and 6 bases separated the two germline ends. CDR1 and CDR2 from the germline V gene are SNHLY and FYNNEI. The CDR3 extends over 12 amino acids. The CDR3 sequence is CASVRSTDTQYF. Here the CDR3 DNA reads TGTGCCAGCGTGCGTAGCACAGATACGCAGTATTTT.

The rearrangement links TRBV6-5 to TRBJ1-1; the D is unclear. Germline-derived CDR1 and CDR2 are MNHEY and SVGAGI. The V end lost 7 bases, the J end lost 0 bases, and 15 bases lay between the germline ends. The CDR3 spans 15 residues. The CDR3 DNA reads as TGTGCCAGCACCCCTACCCAATTAATGAACACTGAAGCTTTCTTT. It is translated as CASTPTQLMNTEAFF.

This clone has a handful of counts. This chain links TRBV5-1 with TRBJ1-2, with a tentative D call TRBD1 (6 bases). Trimming cost V 1 base and J 5 bases, with 12 bases left between them. This CDR3 is built from 14 residues. Germline-derived CDR1 and CDR2 are SGHRS and YFSETQ. CDR3 in amino acids: CASSLTGLIYGYTF. The CDR3 DNA is TGCGCCAGCAGCTTGACAGGGCTGATATATGGCTACACCTTC.

This chain uses TRBV11-2 with TRBJ2-1; D gene ambiguous. V shed 1 base and J shed 7 bases, with 5 bases lying between them. Germline CDR1 SGHAT, CDR2 FQNNGV. CDR3 length: 12 residues. The CDR3: CASSLVRNEQFF. CDR3 coding DNA: TGTGCCAGCAGCTTAGTACGGAATGAGCAGTTCTTC.

Only one count was recorded for this clone. The CDR3 is CASSLGTHSYSNQPQHF. The CDR3 DNA follows: TGTGCCAGTAGTCTTGGGACACACTCCTATAGCAATCAGCCCCAGCATTTT. The gene calls are TRBV19 and TRBJ1-5, with D perhaps matching TRBD1 (6 bases). Trimming left V 5 bases short and J 0 bases short, with 17 bases between. The CDR3 has 17 amino acids. Germline CDR1 reads LNHDA; CDR2 reads SQIVND (reference sequence).

The chain joins TRBV4-1 to TRBJ2-7; 9 bases map to TRBD1. After removal of 0 bases from V and 2 bases from J, the junction contained 8 bases not matched to a gene. Looked up from germline, CDR1 is MGHRA and CDR2 is YSYEKL. The CDR3 consists of 17 residues. CDR3 DNA: TGCGCCAGCAGCCAAGAGGGGCCGGGACAGGGTGCCTACGAGCAGTACTTC. Translated: CASSQEGPGQGAYEQYF.

V usage is TRBV27 and J usage is TRBJ2-3; D remains ambiguous. The germline gives CDR1 MNHEY, CDR2 SMNVEV (reference sequence). With 6 bases removed from V and 3 bases from J, the gap between germline ends came to 10 bases. CDR3 length: 13 amino acids. Written as DNA, the CDR3 is TGTGCCAGCAGCCCGGTCCGGACAGATACGCAGTATTTT. This sequence encodes CASSPVRTDTQYF.

The rearrangement uses TRBV7-2 and TRBJ2-1, with D tentatively TRBD1 (6 bases). The CDR3 loop spans 16 amino acids. In germline, CDR1 is SGHTA, CDR2 FQGNSA. Trimming took 5 bases from V and 4 from J, leaving 18 bases between them. CDR3 DNA sequence: TGTGCCAGCAGCCAAAGGGATGGGGGCGGGTACAATGAGCAGTTCTTC. It specifies CASSQRDGGGYNEQFF.

This chain joins TRBV12-5 and TRBJ2-6; no definite D call. This CDR3 contains 14 residues. Trimming cost V 3 bases and J 2 bases, with 5 bases left between them. The germline CDR1 and CDR2 sequences are LGHNT and FRNRAP. CDR3 nucleotide sequence: TGTGCTAGTGGTTTCAGCGCTGGGGCCAACGTCCTGACTTTC. Residues: CASGFSAGANVLTF.

With regard to this clone: Additional DNA sequences in this sample encode the identical CDR3. This chain uses TRBV21-1 with TRBJ1-2; the D call TRBD1 from the table was never checked on the DNA. TRBV21-1 has pseudogene status. CDR3 length equals 15 residues. Here the CDR3 DNA reads TGTGCCAGCAGCAAGGGACAGGGGATCCACGGTGGCTACACCTTC. Its translation is CASSKGQGIHGGYTF.

The chain combines TRBV7-2 with TRBJ1-5, with TRBD1 as a possible D gene (5 bases). Germline values: CDR1 SGHTA, CDR2 FQGNSA. The CDR3 contains 16 residues. V lost 1 base to trimming and J lost 6 bases, with 16 bases between them. The DNA of the CDR3 is TGTGCCAGCAGCTTAGGCCAGGGTTTCGGGGGTCAGCCCCAGCATTTT. Protein: CASSLGQGFGGQPQHF.

The chain is built from TRBV27 and TRBJ2-7, with 9 bases lining up with TRBD1. Germline V gives CDR1 MNHEY, CDR2 SMNVEV (reference sequence). V shed 5 bases, J shed 6 bases, and the junction held 11 bases outside the gene matches. The CDR3 runs to 15 residues. The CDR3 region has the DNA TGTGCCAGCAGTCTAACCGGGACAGGGACTGTCGAGCAGTACTTC. It encodes CASSLTGTGTVEQYF.

In this sample, this clone turned up a few times. V gene TRBV9 combines with J gene TRBJ1-3; TRBD1 aligns across 8 bases. The germline V gene has CDR1 SGDLS and CDR2 YYNGEE. The CDR3 sequence is 16 residues long. J lost 0 bases, V lost 4 bases, and 6 bases had no gene match. The CDR3 DNA follows: TGTGCCAGCAGCCCGACAGGGGTAAACTCTGGAAACACCATATATTTT. Translation: CASSPTGVNSGNTIYF.

The chain joins TRBV5-1 to TRBJ2-3, with D hard to call. Germline V lookup: CDR1 SGHRS, CDR2 YFSETQ. Trimming took 2 bases from V and 6 from J, leaving 19 bases between them. CDR3 length: 16 amino acids. CDR3 residues: CASSFGLAEKSDTQYF. In DNA form, the CDR3 reads TGCGCCAGCAGCTTCGGGTTAGCCGAAAAGTCGGATACGCAGTATTTT.

The table lists this clone with a count of one. The J gene is TRBJ2-3, the V gene TRBV5-1; D may be TRBD1 or TRBD2 (5 bases each). Germline CDR1 is SGHRS and CDR2 is YFSETQ. This CDR3 comprises 17 residues. Between the trimmed V and J ends, which lost 2 bases and 0 bases, there was a span of 16 bases. CDR3 DNA: TGCGCCAGCAGCTTCTGGGCAGGGAGTACTAGCACAGATACGCAGTATTTT. It is translated as CASSFWAGSTSTDTQYF.

This chain joins TRBV19 and TRBJ2-7; 11 bases are shared with TRBD2. Germline V gene sequence: CDR1 LNHDA, CDR2 SQIVND (reference sequence). The V and J ends lost 4 bases and 0 bases, in that order; junction bases with no gene match: 2. The CDR3 sequence is 15 residues long. The CDR3: CASSKGTSGSYEQYF. The CDR3 bases are TGTGCCAGTAGTAAAGGGACTAGCGGCTCCTACGAGCAGTACTTC.

The chain carries TRBV6-5 and TRBJ2-3, with D possibly being TRBD2 (6 bases). This CDR3 spans 14 amino acids. Deletions cut 0 bases from V and 4 bases from J, with 8 bases between. CDR1 is MNHEY, CDR2 SVGAGI, per germline. The CDR3 loop is CASSYSGGADTQYF. The CDR3 DNA reads as TGTGCCAGCAGTTACTCGGGGGGTGCAGATACGCAGTATTTT.

The rearrangement uses TRBV19 and TRBJ2-2, with 8 bases that match TRBD1. V shed 3 bases, J shed 4 bases, and the junction held 10 bases outside the gene matches. This CDR3 spans 17 amino acids. Germline V gene data show CDR1 as LNHDA and CDR2 as SQIVND (reference sequence). Here the CDR3 reads CASSITGGTLGTGELFF. The CDR3 nucleotides read TGTGCCAGTAGTATTACAGGGGGGACTTTAGGCACCGGGGAGCTGTTTTTT.

This clone has just a few counts. The genes are TRBV7-2 and TRBJ1-4; 8 bases match TRBD1. The trim removed 6 bases at V and 4 bases at J, leaving 7 bases unmatched. The CDR3 has 15 amino acids. Germline V lookup: CDR1 SGHTA, CDR2 FQGNSA. The CDR3 here is CASSFTGGLNEKLFF. DNA for the CDR3: TGTGCCAGCAGTTTTACAGGGGGACTTAATGAAAAACTGTTTTTT. Using reference TRBV7-2 and TRBJ1-4 for the parts outside the CDR3, the full variable domain is GAGVSQSPSNKVTEKGKDVELRCDPISGHTALYWYRQSLGQGLEFLIYFQGNSAPDKSGLPSDRFSAERTGGSVSTLTIQRTQQEDSAVYLCASSFTGGLNEKLFFGSGTQLSVL.

DNA for the CDR3: TGTGCCAGCAGCTTAGTGGTAGCGGGGGGCCAAAACATTCAGTACTTC. Translation: CASSLVVAGGQNIQYF. The chain recombines TRBV11-2 with TRBJ2-4, with TRBD2 matching 10 bases. The CDR3 contains 16 residues. J was trimmed by 5 bases and V by 1 base; bases with no gene match: 5. In germline, CDR1 is SGHAT, CDR2 FQNNGV.

The chain recombines TRBV5-1 with TRBJ2-5; the match to TRBD1 covers 7 bases. This CDR3 spans 15 amino acids. From germline, CDR1 is SGHRS and CDR2 YFSETQ. V was pared by 1 base and J by 11 bases, with 14 bases of the junction left unmatched. The CDR3 region has the DNA TGCGCCAGCAGCTTGCAAAGGGGGCCGGGTGGGGAGCAGTACTTC. This sequence encodes CASSLQRGPGGEQYF.

This chain connects TRBV6-1 to TRBJ1-2; 8 nucleotides align to TRBD1. The trim removed 1 base at V and 4 bases at J, leaving 17 bases unmatched. The V gene's germline CDR1 is MNHNS and CDR2 SASEGT. The length of the CDR3 is 19 residues. CDR3 in DNA: TGTGCCAGCAGTGAAGGGTTTTGGACAGGGACGAGGAAGGGCTATGGCTACACCTTC. Translation gives CASSEGFWTGTRKGYGYTF.

V gene TRBV7-9 combines with J gene TRBJ1-1, with 8 bases matching TRBD1. This CDR3 has 13 amino acids. After removal of 4 bases from V and 10 bases from J, the junction contained 8 bases not matched to a gene. The germline gives CDR1 SEHNR, CDR2 FQNEAQ (reference sequence). DNA for the CDR3: TGTGCCAGCAGCTCCGGGACAGGCCTTTCAGCTTTCTTT. Translation: CASSSGTGLSAFF.

V gene TRBV18 combines with J gene TRBJ1-4, with no clear D. CDR1 is KGHSH, CDR2 LQKENI, per germline. The CDR3 runs 15 residues. Between the trimmed V and J ends, which lost 3 bases and 8 bases, there was a span of 16 bases. In DNA form, the CDR3 reads TGTGCCAGCTCACCCCGGACTACTCTTGGGGAAAAACTGTTTTTT. Translating it yields CASSPRTTLGEKLFF. Drawing the rest from reference TRBV18 and TRBJ1-4, the complete variable domain is NAGVMQNPRHLVRRRGQEARLRCSPMKGHSHVYWYRQLPEEGLKFMVYLQKENIIDESGMPKERFSAEFPKEGPSILRIQQVVRGDSAAYFCASSPRTTLGEKLFFGSGTQLSVL.

V gene TRBV18 combines with J gene TRBJ1-3, with 10 bases aligning to TRBD1. The CDR3 spans 15 residues. V was clipped by 10 bases and J by 2 bases; unmatched bases: 8. Germline V gene data show CDR1 as KGHSH and CDR2 as LQKENI. CDR3 sequence: CATTRTGGTGNTIYF. For the CDR3, the DNA is TGTGCCACCACACGGACAGGGGGGACTGGAAACACCATATATTTT. The variable domain in full, with the rest retrieved from reference TRBV18 and TRBJ1-3, is NAGVMQNPRHLVRRRGQEARLRCSPMKGHSHVYWYRQLPEEGLKFMVYLQKENIIDESGMPKERFSAEFPKEGPSILRIQQVVRGDSAAYFCATTRTGGTGNTIYFGEGSWLTVV.

This rearrangement joins TRBV4-2 to TRBJ2-3; 11 bases fit TRBD2. The CDR3 totals 16 residues. Trimming at V came to 1 base and at J to 3 bases, leaving 3 bases not matched to a gene. Germline CDR1 LGHNA, CDR2 YNFKEQ. For the CDR3, the DNA is TGTGCCAGCAGCCAAGGGGGACTAGCGGAGACAGATACGCAGTATTTT. Amino acid sequence: CASSQGGLAETDTQYF.

This chain connects TRBV6-1 to TRBJ1-3; 9 nucleotides line up with TRBD1. Germline V CDR1 and CDR2: MNHNS, SASEGT. The CDR3 has 15 amino acids. The V segment lost 7 bases and the J segment 4 bases; nucleotides outside the gene matches: 8. The CDR3 protein is CASNTQGAQGNTIYF. DNA for the CDR3: TGTGCCAGCAATACACAGGGGGCGCAGGGAAACACCATATATTTT.

The chain combines TRBV18 with TRBJ2-2; the D is unclear. Between the trimmed V and J ends, which lost 5 bases and 0 bases, there was a span of 1 base. Per germline, CDR1 KGHSH and CDR2 LQKENI. This CDR3 has 12 residues. The CDR3 loop reads CASSSNTGELFF. For the CDR3, the DNA is TGTGCCAGCTCATCGAACACCGGGGAGCTGTTTTTT.

A single count supports this clone. The chain combines TRBV9 with TRBJ2-2, with D tentatively TRBD2 (6 bases). V gave up 0 bases and J gave up 4 bases, with 10 bases separating them. Per germline, CDR1 SGDLS and CDR2 YYNGEE. The CDR3 is made up of 15 amino acids. CDR3: CASSVGGEATGELFF. The CDR3 nucleotides read TGTGCCAGCAGCGTAGGAGGGGAGGCCACCGGGGAGCTGTTTTTT.

The rearrangement uses TRBV10-1 and TRBJ2-7, with 7 positions matching TRBD2. V lost 5 bases, J lost 6 bases, and 7 bases stayed unmatched. This CDR3 is built from 13 residues. Germline V CDR1 and CDR2: WNHNN, SYGVQD (reference sequence). DNA for the CDR3: TGCGCCAGCAGTATTGGACTAGGTTCCGAGCAGTACTTC. Its translation: CASSIGLGSEQYF.

The CDR3 region has the DNA TGTGCCAGTAGAGGATACAGGGGGTCGACCCCCTCCTACGAGCAGTACTTC. Translation: CASRGYRGSTPSYEQYF. The rearrangement links TRBV2 to TRBJ2-7, with TRBD1 identical over 8 bases. The CDR3 runs to 17 residues. J lost 0 bases, V lost 9 bases, and 16 bases had no gene match. Germline V gene data show CDR1 as SNHLY and CDR2 as FYNNEI.